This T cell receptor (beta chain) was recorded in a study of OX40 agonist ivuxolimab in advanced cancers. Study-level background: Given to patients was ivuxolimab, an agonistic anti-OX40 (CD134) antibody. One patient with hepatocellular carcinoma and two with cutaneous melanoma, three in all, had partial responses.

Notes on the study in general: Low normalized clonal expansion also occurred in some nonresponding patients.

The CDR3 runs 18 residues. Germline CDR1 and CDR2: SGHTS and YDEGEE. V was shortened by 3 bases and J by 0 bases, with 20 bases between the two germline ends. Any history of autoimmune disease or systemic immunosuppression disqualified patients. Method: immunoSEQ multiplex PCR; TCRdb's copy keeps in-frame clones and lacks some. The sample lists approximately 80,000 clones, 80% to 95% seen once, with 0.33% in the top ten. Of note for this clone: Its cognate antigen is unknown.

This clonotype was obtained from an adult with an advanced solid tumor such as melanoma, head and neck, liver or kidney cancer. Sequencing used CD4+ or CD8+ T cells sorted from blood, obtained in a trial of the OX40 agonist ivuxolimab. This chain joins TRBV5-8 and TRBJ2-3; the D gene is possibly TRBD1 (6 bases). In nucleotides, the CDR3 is TGTGCCAGCAGCTCACGACAGGTTGCCATCTCTAGCACAGATACGCAGTATTTT. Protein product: CASSSRQVAISSTDTQYF.